Listed below are T cell receptor beta chains from one sample, sequenced in a study of T-cell memory formation after mild COVID-19. TCRdb passed the 5' RACE reads through MiXCR, listing each CDR3 protein once. The sample consists of around 130,000 distinct CDR3 sequences, about 18% of them appearing once. Source material: PBMCs or a T cell subset sorted from them (not recorded which). These receptors all come from a man between 18 and 29 years old who had mild COVID-19 (a few samples of this study predate the infection). Cell type and time point are not known. CDR3s include the opening cysteine and the closing phenylalanine or tryptophan. D genes are given only for firm matches. Some rows mark clone size as missing; the rest say once, few, many or name a class of expanded clone.

d_call	v_call	clone_size	j_call	cdr3_nt	cdr3_aa
TRBD1	TRBV5-1	-	TRBJ1-5	TGCGCCAGCAGCTTAGGGGACAGCCGCAATCAGCCCCAGCATTTT	CASSLGDSRNQPQHF
TRBD1	TRBV6-5	many	TRBJ1-5	TGTGCCAGCAGTACGGGGACAGGGGGGAGGCAGCCCCAGCATTTT	CASSTGTGGRQPQHF
-	TRBV20-1	few	TRBJ2-5	TGCAGTGCTAGAGATCTCCAGCAAGAGACCCAGTACTTC	CSARDLQQETQYF
-	TRBV7-9	-	TRBJ2-7	TGTGCCAGCAGCTTACTTTCGGGCGAGCAGTACTTC	CASSLLSGEQYF
TRBD1	TRBV7-9	few	TRBJ1-4	TGTGCCAGCAGATCGACAGGGTTTAATGAAAAACTGTTTTTT	CASRSTGFNEKLFF
-	TRBV7-2	-	TRBJ2-5	TGTGCCAGCAGCCGGATTGGCCAGCAAGAGACCCAGTACTTC	CASSRIGQQETQYF
-	TRBV11-2	few	TRBJ2-2	TGTGCCAGCAGCTTGGCGAACACCGGGGAGCTGTTTTTT	CASSLANTGELFF
-	TRBV28	-	TRBJ1-1	TGTGCCAGCAGTTTAAGGGTGATTTTCGCTGAAGCTTTCTTT	CASSLRVIFAEAFF
-	TRBV6-4	few	TRBJ1-5	TGTGCCAGCAGTTCTAAGGCTAAGGATCAGCCCCAGCATTTT	CASSSKAKDQPQHF
-	TRBV7-2	few	TRBJ1-6	TGTGCCAGCAGCTTAGAAAGGTCTAATTCACCCCTCCACTTT	CASSLERSNSPLHF
-	TRBV12-3/TRBV12-4	many	TRBJ1-1	TGTGCCAGCAGGAACAGGGCCCGAGCTTTCTTT	CASRNRARAFF
-	TRBV2	medium-sized	TRBJ2-3	TGTGCCAGCAGTGAGAGGGGCCACGCAGATACGCAGTATTTT	CASSERGHADTQYF
-	TRBV4-1	once	TRBJ2-3	TGCGCCAGCAGCCAAGGTATTAACGGGTTTACTGGCACAGATACGCAGTATTTT	CASSQGINGFTGTDTQYF
-	TRBV2	-	TRBJ1-4	TGTGCCAGCAGGGACGGGGTCCTGGGAAATGAAAAACTGTTTTTT	CASRDGVLGNEKLFF
-	TRBV7-2	many	TRBJ1-4	TGTGCCAGCAGCTTCTCTTTCGAACAGGCGCGTGAAAAACTGTTTTTT	CASSFSFEQAREKLFF
TRBD1	TRBV4-3	many	TRBJ2-7	TGCGCCAGCAGCCAAGAGGACAGGGGCTACGAGCAGTACTTC	CASSQEDRGYEQYF
TRBD2	TRBV12-3/TRBV12-4	few	TRBJ2-3	TGTGCCAGCAGCCCGACTAGCGGGGGGCAGGGCACAGATACGCAGTATTTT	CASSPTSGGQGTDTQYF
TRBD1	TRBV20-1	few	TRBJ1-2	TGCAGTGCCCACCGTGGGACAGGGGGTGGCTACACCTTC	CSAHRGTGGGYTF
TRBD2	TRBV12-3/TRBV12-4	few	TRBJ2-5	TGTGCCAGCAGTAATCTAGCGGGGGAACACCAAGAGACCCAGTACTTC	CASSNLAGEHQETQYF
-	TRBV7-2	few	TRBJ2-1	TGTGCCAGCAGATCCACAGGGACGTCCGGTGAGCAGTTCTTC	CASRSTGTSGEQFF
-	TRBV28	few	TRBJ1-6	TGTGCCAGCAGTTTCCCCTGGGAGGGTGGGTCACCCCTCCACTTT	CASSFPWEGGSPLHF
TRBD1	TRBV7-2	-	TRBJ1-6	TGTGCCAGCAGGACGGGGACAGGGGGCGCCCCCGGCCTCCACTTT	CASRTGTGGAPGLHF
-	TRBV20-1	many	TRBJ2-3	TGCAGTGCTAACAAGCGGATTAGCACAGATACGCAGTATTTT	CSANKRISTDTQYF
-	TRBV29-1	-	TRBJ2-3	TGCAGCGTTGATGGACAGAACACAGATACGCAGTATTTT	CSVDGQNTDTQYF
TRBD1	TRBV7-2	-	TRBJ1-1	TGTGCCAGCAGCGTTAGACAGGGGGAGGGCACTGAAGCTTTCTTT	CASSVRQGEGTEAFF
TRBD1	TRBV25-1	many	TRBJ2-1	TGTGCCAGCAGTGAAGCCGGGACAGGGGTCCATGAGCAGTTCTTC	CASSEAGTGVHEQFF
TRBD1	TRBV6-5	few	TRBJ2-1	TGTGCCAGCAGTGCCCGACAGGGATCCTACAATGAGCAGTTCTTC	CASSARQGSYNEQFF
-	TRBV12-3/TRBV12-4	few	TRBJ1-5	TGTGCCAGCAGTGTCGGGGGGGCTGGCAATCAGCCCCAGCATTTT	CASSVGGAGNQPQHF
TRBD1	TRBV12-3/TRBV12-4	many	TRBJ2-2	TGTGCCAGCAGTGAGCAGGGGGTACCGAACACCGGGGAGCTGTTTTTT	CASSEQGVPNTGELFF
-	TRBV5-1	few	TRBJ2-7	TGCGCCAGCAGCTCGTCTTCATGGAGCTCCTACGAGCAGTACTTC	CASSSSSWSSYEQYF
-	TRBV7-9	-	TRBJ2-1	TGTGCCAGCAGCTTTGGCAATGAGCAGTTCTTC	CASSFGNEQFF
TRBD2	TRBV29-1	-	TRBJ2-3	TGCAGCGTGTTACTAGCGGGGACAGATACGCAGTATTTT	CSVLLAGTDTQYF
TRBD1	TRBV5-1	few	TRBJ2-5	TGCGCCAGCAGCTTGGCCGGACAGGGAGGCGAGACCCAGTACTTC	CASSLAGQGGETQYF
TRBD1	TRBV6-2/TRBV6-3	-	TRBJ2-6	TGTGCCAGCAGCAGGGGGCGTGGGGCCAACGTCCTGACTTTC	CASSRGRGANVLTF
TRBD1	TRBV5-1	many	TRBJ1-2	TGCGCCAGCAGCTTGACGGGACAGGGTAGTGGCTACACCTTC	CASSLTGQGSGYTF
TRBD1	TRBV5-1	few	TRBJ1-5	TGCGCCAGTGGGACAGCCGAACAAGGCAATCAGCCCCAGCATTTT	CASGTAEQGNQPQHF
-	TRBV4-3	many	TRBJ2-3	TGCGCCAGCAGCCAAGATTGGGTGGGGGGGCCAACAGATACGCAGTATTTT	CASSQDWVGGPTDTQYF
-	TRBV12-3/TRBV12-4	few	TRBJ1-6	TGTGCCAGCAGTTTCTCCGGGGGGTCCCTCCACTTT	CASSFSGGSLHF
TRBD1	TRBV6-2/TRBV6-3	few	TRBJ2-5	TGTGCCAGCAGTTCCACCCGCGACAGGGCGGAGACCCAGTACTTC	CASSSTRDRAETQYF
TRBD1	TRBV4-3	-	TRBJ1-1	TGCGCCAGCAGTCTAGACAGGGACACTGAAGCTTTCTTT	CASSLDRDTEAFF
TRBD2	TRBV13	-	TRBJ2-1	TGTGCCAGCAGCTTAAAGCGGGGGATAGGTCGGTACAATGAGCAGTTCTTC	CASSLKRGIGRYNEQFF
-	TRBV12-3/TRBV12-4	few	TRBJ2-7	TGTGCCAGCAGTCTTAGACAGGACTACGAGCAGTACTTC	CASSLRQDYEQYF
-	TRBV5-1	-	TRBJ2-7	TGCGCCAGCAGCGCTGCTCAGGGGGGCCTTTTGGAGCAGTACTTC	CASSAAQGGLLEQYF